The source of this T cell receptor beta chain is a study of blood T cell repertoires in COVID-19. Study information: Researchers got acute and convalescent COVID-19 samples from the United States, Italy and Spain.

Authors' data handling: The assay estimated nucleated cells by amplifying reference gene primers. Some clones are missing from TCRdb's copy, which holds only in-frame ones; the method was immunoSEQ multiplex PCR. Clonal size and the V and J genes are those of that table, whereas D and trimming came from the DNA. The sample has about 62,000 clones; around 65% are singletons. Participant reports of clinical history set cohort assignment. In this sample, this clone turned up once. The source of this sequence is a woman aged 55 to 70 who had been exposed to COVID-19. The material sequenced was PBMCs or T cells enriched from blood (not recorded which).

CDR3 DNA sequence: TGCAGTGCTCGGGGAGGTCTCGGCTACACCTTC. Its translation: CSARGGLGYTF. This sequence joins TRBV20-1 and TRBJ1-2; the D is unclear. With 5 bases removed from V and 8 bases from J, the gap between germline ends came to 12 bases. CDR1 and CDR2 from the germline V gene are DFQATT and SNEGSKA (reference sequence). This CDR3 comprises 11 residues.